The 21 T cell receptor beta chains below were found in one sample sequenced in a study of regulatory dendritic cells for organ transplantation. The method was immunoSEQ multiplex PCR; TCRdb's version includes in-frame clones alone and lacks a portion of them. Here the sample spans some 35,000 clones, approximately 88% being singletons. Sequencing was performed on naive CD4+ T cells from blood. As for subset: CD45RA+ naive T cells. These TCRs come from a human donor in good health.

The V gene is TRBV4-2, the J gene TRBJ1-5; 7 nucleotides align to TRBD1. CDR1 is LGHNA and CDR2 is YNFKEQ in the germline V gene. Unmatched junction bases numbered 3, after V lost 3 bases and J lost 4 bases. CDR3 size: 14 residues. Here the CDR3 reads CASSQGTANQPQHF. The CDR3 DNA is TGTGCCAGCAGCCAGGGGACAGCTAATCAGCCCCAGCATTTT.

The chain combines TRBV7-6 with TRBJ2-7, with 7 bases lining up with TRBD2. Germline-derived CDR1 and CDR2 are SGHVS and FNYEAQ. The CDR3 sequence is 13 residues long. Trimming took 1 base from V and 6 from J; bases not matched to a gene: 3. For the CDR3, the DNA is TGTGCCAGCAGCTTAGTGCGGGGGAGCGAGCAGTACTTC. Translation: CASSLVRGSEQYF.

The chain combines TRBV18 with TRBJ1-2; D not certain. The V gene's germline CDR1 is KGHSH and CDR2 LQKENI. Between the trimmed V and J ends, which lost 3 bases and 4 bases, there was a span of 9 bases. The CDR3 is 13 residues long. The CDR3 is CASSPEGPYGYTF. In nucleotides, the CDR3 is TGTGCCAGCTCACCGGAAGGGCCCTATGGCTACACCTTC.

The rearrangement joins TRBV10-3 to TRBJ2-1; 11 bases fit TRBD2. Per germline, CDR1 ENHRY and CDR2 SYGVKD. The CDR3 contains 16 residues. The J segment lost 9 bases and the V segment lost 0 bases, leaving 7 bases of the junction unmatched. The chain's CDR3 is CAISESTSGSTGEQFF. The CDR3 nucleotides are TGTGCCATCAGTGAGTCAACTAGCGGGAGTACCGGTGAGCAGTTCTTC.

The rearrangement links TRBV15 to TRBJ1-4, with a tentative D call TRBD1 (6 bases). Trimming stripped 3 bases from V and 2 bases from J, with 19 bases between. The germline V gene has CDR1 LNHNV and CDR2 YYDKDF (reference sequence). CDR3 length: 18 residues. CDR3 DNA sequence: TGTGCCACCAGCAGGGACCGGACAGCCCCAACTACTAATGAAAAACTGTTTTTT. Its protein is CATSRDRTAPTTNEKLFF. The variable domain in full, with the rest retrieved from reference TRBV15 and TRBJ1-4, is DAMVIQNPRYQVTQFGKPVTLSCSQTLNHNVMYWYQQKSSQAPKLLFHYYDKDFNNEADTPDNFQSRRPNTSFCFLDIRSPGLGDTAMYLCATSRDRTAPTTNEKLFFGSGTQLSVL.

This chain links TRBV4-2 with TRBJ1-2, with D uncertain. Between the trimmed V and J ends, which lost 0 bases and 4 bases, there was a span of 12 bases. The CDR3 is 15 residues long. CDR1 and CDR2 (germline): LGHNA, YNFKEQ. The CDR3 nucleotides read TGTGCCAGCAGCCAAGAGGAAGGCAGGCTCTATGGCTACACCTTC. Its translation: CASSQEEGRLYGYTF.

This sequence joins TRBV6-1 and TRBJ2-3, with unresolved D. CDR1 is MNHNS, CDR2 SASEGT, per germline. Trimming took off 11 bases at V and 4 bases at J, with 10 bases between the two ends. The CDR3 has 11 amino acids. The CDR3 nucleotides read TGTGCCGGCTCTAGTCCAGATACGCAGTATTTT. The encoded protein is CAGSSPDTQYF.

The chain has TRBV18 and TRBJ2-7; D might be TRBD1 or TRBD2, each matching 6 bases. V was pared by 3 bases and J by 5 bases, with 14 bases between. CDR1 is KGHSH, CDR2 LQKENI, per germline. The CDR3 extends over 14 amino acids. The CDR3: CASSPGGNIHEQYF. The CDR3 coding sequence is TGTGCCAGCTCACCGGGGGGCAATATCCACGAGCAGTACTTC.

CDR3 nucleotide sequence: TGTGCCAGCAGCCCTAGACCCTACAATGAGCAGTTCTTC. Translating it yields CASSPRPYNEQFF. V is TRBV7-2 and J is TRBJ2-1; D is uncertain. With 5 bases removed from V and 2 bases from J, the gap between germline ends came to 7 bases. CDR1 and CDR2 from the germline V gene are SGHTA and FQGNSA. The CDR3 is 13 residues long.

The chain recombines TRBV12-5 with TRBJ1-2; 7 nucleotides line up with TRBD1. This CDR3 region has 13 residues. Germline V gives CDR1 LGHNT, CDR2 FRNRAP. Trimming removed 2 bases from V and 8 bases from J; junction bases left unmatched: 5. The CDR3 DNA reads as TGTGCTAGTGGTTTGATGCAGGGGGTAGGCTACACCTTC. Translation gives CASGLMQGVGYTF.

This rearrangement joins TRBV29-1 to TRBJ1-1; D not certain. The CDR3 is 14 residues long. Trimming left V 2 bases short and J 3 bases short, with 13 bases between. Per the germline V gene, CDR1 is SQVTM and CDR2 is ANQGSEA. CDR3 sequence reads: CSVELSARDTEAFF. The DNA of the CDR3 is TGCAGCGTTGAACTGTCGGCTCGAGACACTGAAGCTTTCTTT. Together with reference TRBV29-1 and TRBJ1-1, the CDR3 gives the full variable domain: SAVISQKPSRDICQRGTSLTIQCQVDSQVTMMFWYRQQPGQSLTLIATANQGSEATYESGFVIDKFPISRPNLTFSTLTVSNMSPEDSSIYLCSVELSARDTEAFFGQGTRLTVV.

The chain is built from TRBV29-1 and TRBJ2-3; no firm D call. CDR1 is SQVTM, CDR2 ANQGSEA, per germline. The CDR3 has 12 amino acids. The V end was cut by 4 bases, the J end by 2 bases, with 7 bases between. The CDR3 DNA reads as TGCAGCGTTGTGGTCTACACAGATACGCAGTATTTT. Translated: CSVVVYTDTQYF.

This clone was seen only once. The chain employs TRBV7-9 and TRBJ2-5, with D hard to call. The V and J ends lost 3 bases and 4 bases respectively, with 12 bases between them. Looked up from germline, CDR1 is SEHNR and CDR2 is FQNEAQ (reference sequence). This CDR3 has 14 amino acids. CDR3: CASSFLPGRETQYF. Written as DNA, the CDR3 is TGTGCCAGCAGCTTCCTACCCGGCCGAGAGACCCAGTACTTC.

V usage is TRBV27 and J usage is TRBJ2-7; TRBD1 is a possible D gene (5 bases). Trimming took 5 bases from V and 2 from J, leaving 13 bases between them. Germline V gene lookup returns CDR1 MNHEY and CDR2 SMNVEV (reference sequence). The CDR3 is 14 residues long. The CDR3 loop is CASSPRVLAYEQYF. For the CDR3, the DNA is TGTGCCAGCAGTCCCAGGGTACTTGCCTACGAGCAGTACTTC.

The V and J genes are TRBV23-1 and TRBJ1-2; D is undetermined. TRBV23-1 is labeled an ORF, and its function is uncertain. V lost 0 bases and J lost 6, with 17 bases in between. This CDR3 has 16 amino acids. The CDR3 DNA follows: TGCGCCAGCAGTCAATCCCCTTTGACCCCGAAAGATGGCTACACCTTC. As protein: CASSQSPLTPKDGYTF.

This rearrangement joins TRBV5-6 to TRBJ1-2, with TRBD1 as a possible D gene (5 bases). The CDR3 extends over 16 amino acids. Trimming took 4 bases from V and 2 from J, leaving 18 bases between them. Germline values: CDR1 SGHDT, CDR2 YYEEEE. The DNA of the CDR3 is TGTGCCAGCAGCCGGGGGGTCAGGGTGATCAACTATGGCTACACCTTC. It encodes CASSRGVRVINYGYTF.

The chain is built from TRBV4-1 and TRBJ1-3; 9 bases map to TRBD1. The V gene end was trimmed by 5 bases and the J gene end by 1 base; junction bases not matched to a gene: 6. The CDR3 extends over 16 amino acids. In germline, CDR1 is MGHRA, CDR2 YSYEKL. This CDR3 is CASSTRTGESGNTIYF. CDR3 in DNA: TGCGCCAGCAGCACCCGGACAGGGGAATCTGGAAACACCATATATTTT.

The rearrangement links TRBV7-2 to TRBJ1-3; D not certain. Between the trimmed V and J ends, which lost 2 bases and 4 bases, there was a span of 3 bases. CDR1 SGHTA and CDR2 FQGNSA come from the germline V gene. The CDR3 contains 12 residues. CDR3 DNA sequence: TGTGCCAGCAGCTTATTCGGAAACACCATATATTTT. It translates to CASSLFGNTIYF. Looking up the rest from reference TRBV7-2 and TRBJ1-3 gives the full variable domain: GAGVSQSPSNKVTEKGKDVELRCDPISGHTALYWYRQSLGQGLEFLIYFQGNSAPDKSGLPSDRFSAERTGGSVSTLTIQRTQQEDSAVYLCASSLFGNTIYFGEGSWLTVV.

This rearrangement joins TRBV7-3 to TRBJ2-1; D is undetermined. The V gene lost 5 bases and the J gene lost 6 bases, with 11 bases spanning the gap. This CDR3 is 13 amino acids long. Germline CDR1 reads SGHTA; CDR2 reads FQGTGA. This chain's CDR3 is CASSLRLANEQFF. DNA of the CDR3: TGTGCCAGCAGCCTTCGACTGGCCAATGAGCAGTTCTTC. Based on the CDR3 plus reference TRBV7-3 and TRBJ2-1, the full variable domain is GAGVSQTPSNKVTEKGKYVELRCDPISGHTALYWYRQSLGQGPEFLIYFQGTGAADDSGLPNDRFFAVRPEGSVSTLKIQRTERGDSAVYLCASSLRLANEQFFGPGTRLTVL.

This sequence joins TRBV7-2 and TRBJ1-3; D call uncertain. Trimming shortened V by 1 base and J by 3 bases, and 13 bases separated the two germline ends. Germline CDR1 reads SGHTA; CDR2 reads FQGNSA. This CDR3 comprises 16 residues. DNA of the CDR3: TGTGCCAGCAGCTTAGAATCTGGGTATCGTGGAAACACCATATATTTT. Its protein product is CASSLESGYRGNTIYF.

The rearrangement joins TRBV7-9 to TRBJ2-3; weak D call: TRBD1 (7 bases). Trimming pared 6 bases from V and 10 bases from J, leaving 23 bases between. The CDR3 runs to 15 residues. Germline-derived CDR1 and CDR2 are SEHNR and FQNEAQ (reference sequence). This CDR3 is CASSPRGTEYLPQYF. CDR3 coding DNA: TGTGCCAGCAGTCCACGCGGGACAGAATATCTTCCGCAGTATTTT.